The sequence of this TCR beta chain was determined in a study of OX40 agonist ivuxolimab in advanced cancers. About the research overall: The drug used for patients, ivuxolimab, was an agonistic anti-OX40 (CD134) antibody.

The data were produced by immunoSEQ multiplex PCR, yet TCRdb's version contains in-frame clones alone and is incomplete. Among tens of thousands of clones listed, 85% to 90% were seen once. The source of this sequence is an adult with an advanced solid tumor such as melanoma, head and neck, liver or kidney cancer. Specimen: CD4+ or CD8+ T cells sorted from blood, collected in a trial of the OX40 agonist ivuxolimab.

This CDR3 is CASSTLVSYEQYF. The CDR3, as DNA: TGTGCCAGCTCGACTTTAGTGTCCTACGAGCAGTACTTC. The V and J genes are TRBV2 and TRBJ2-7; D not certain. There are 13 residues in the CDR3. Between the trimmed V and J ends, which lost 8 bases and 1 base, there was a span of 12 bases. CDR1 is SNHLY and CDR2 is FYNNEI in the germline V gene.